The 25 T cell receptor beta chains in this list originate from one sample, sequenced in a study of cytomegalovirus exposure and HLA in healthy donors. The study ran its PCR with 60 Vbeta and 13 Jbeta primers. Measured with immunoSEQ multiplex PCR; TCRdb has only the in-frame clones, and not every one. This sample contains about 72,000 clones. The sequenced material came from PBMCs. The receptor set was obtained from a man aged 40-49 years in good health and CMV-seronegative.

Details on this clone: Sequence at one end of the junction differs from germline and may be a read error. V and J are TRBV30 and TRBJ1-6; a possible D gene is TRBD1 (6 bases). This CDR3 is built from 14 residues. Germline values: CDR1 GTSNPN, CDR2 SVGIG (reference sequence). The CDR3 reads CAWSGTADNSPLLF. CDR3 in DNA: TGTGCCTGGAGTGGGACAGCTGATAATTCGCCCCTCCTCTTT.

In DNA form, the CDR3 reads TGTGCCAGTAGTGAGGGGGAGCACAATCAGCCCCAGCATTTT. Protein product: CASSEGEHNQPQHF. The chain recombines TRBV19 with TRBJ1-5; weak D call: TRBD1 (6 bases). CDR3 length: 14 amino acids. V lost 5 bases to trimming and J lost 3 bases, with 11 bases between them. Germline-derived CDR1 and CDR2 are LNHDA and SQIVND (reference sequence).

The rearrangement joins TRBV4-1 to TRBJ1-5; D is possibly TRBD1 (5 bases). CDR3 length equals 17 residues. V was trimmed by 4 bases and J by 4 bases, leaving 20 bases between them. Germline lookup yields CDR1 MGHRA and CDR2 YSYEKL. The CDR3 bases are TGCGCCAGCAGCCCGATGGGGGGGGGTTCGGTTAATCAGCCCCAGCATTTT. It specifies CASSPMGGGSVNQPQHF.

The chain links TRBV4-1 to TRBJ1-1, with unresolved D. The germline CDR1 and CDR2 sequences are MGHRA and YSYEKL. V was shortened by 6 bases and J by 4 bases, with 15 bases between the two germline ends. This CDR3 comprises 14 residues. The CDR3 DNA is TGCGCCAGCAGAGGAGGTCTTCGGGGCACTGAAGCTTTCTTT. Translation: CASRGGLRGTEAFF.

The chain couples TRBV5-6 to TRBJ1-5, with TRBD1 matching over 8 bases. The trim removed 1 base at V and 4 bases at J, leaving 7 bases unmatched. Germline V gives CDR1 SGHDT, CDR2 YYEEEE. The CDR3 is 16 residues long. Here the CDR3 DNA reads TGTGCCAGCAGCTTGTTTGGGACAGGCAAGAATCAGCCCCAGCATTTT. Protein sequence: CASSLFGTGKNQPQHF. Using reference TRBV5-6 and TRBJ1-5 for the parts outside the CDR3, the full variable domain is DAGVTQSPTHLIKTRGQQVTLRCSPKSGHDTVSWYQQALGQGPQFIFQYYEEEERQRGNFPDRFSGHQFPNYSSELNVNALLLGDSALYLCASSLFGTGKNQPQHFGDGTRLSIL.

This sequence joins TRBV28 and TRBJ1-5; D possibly corresponds to TRBD1 (5 bases). This CDR3 is built from 16 residues. Germline lookup yields CDR1 MDHEN and CDR2 SYDVKM. Trimming shortened V by 4 bases and J by 2 bases, and 15 bases separated the two germline ends. The CDR3 nucleotides are TGTGCCAGCAGTTCCTATGGGGCGTTTGGCAATCAGCCCCAGCATTTT. This sequence encodes CASSSYGAFGNQPQHF.

The J gene is TRBJ2-1, the V gene TRBV7-2, with 8 nucleotides matching TRBD2. Germline values: CDR1 SGHTA, CDR2 FQGNSA. The CDR3 covers 15 residues. The J segment lost 2 bases and the V segment lost 5 bases, leaving 5 bases of the junction unmatched. The CDR3: CASSRAGGAYNEQFF. The CDR3 DNA sequence: TGTGCCAGCAGCCGAGCCGGGGGGGCCTACAATGAGCAGTTCTTC. Supplemented by reference TRBV7-2 and TRBJ2-1, the full variable domain reads GAGVSQSPSNKVTEKGKDVELRCDPISGHTALYWYRQSLGQGLEFLIYFQGNSAPDKSGLPSDRFSAERTGGSVSTLTIQRTQQEDSAVYLCASSRAGGAYNEQFFGPGTRLTVL.

As concerns this clone: At one of its ends the junction is not consistent with the germline gene, which may arise from a read error. J is TRBJ1-5 and V is TRBV30; D is undetermined. The germline CDR1 and CDR2 sequences are GTSNPN and SVGIG (reference sequence). This CDR3 is 15 amino acids long. This CDR3 is CAGSAGVKGNQPQHF. Here the CDR3 DNA reads TGTGCCGGGAGCGCCGGGGTTAAAGGCAATCAGCCCCAGCATTTT.

The chain has TRBV30 and TRBJ1-2, with TRBD1 identical over 7 bases. CDR1 and CDR2 from the germline V gene are GTSNPN and SVGIG (reference sequence). V trimming: 1 base; J trimming: 7 bases; junction bases outside the gene matches: 3. The CDR3 is 12 residues long. CDR3 DNA sequence: TGTGCCTGGAGTGAGGGGGCGGGTGGCTACACCTTC. Its translation: CAWSEGAGGYTF.

The chain carries TRBV7-8 and TRBJ1-4; TRBD1 aligns across 10 bases. This CDR3 region has 14 residues. Germline V gene lookup returns CDR1 SGHVS and CDR2 FQNEAQ. Trimming cost V 8 bases and J 6 bases; bases outside gene matches: 6. The CDR3 sequence is CASGTGTGDEKLFF. CDR3 bases: TGTGCCAGCGGGACCGGGACAGGGGATGAAAAACTGTTTTTT.

The chain recombines TRBV2 with TRBJ1-6, with 7 bases matching TRBD1. Germline CDR1 and CDR2: SNHLY and FYNNEI. With V trimmed by 7 bases and J by 8 bases, 14 bases remained unmatched. CDR3 length equals 16 residues. The CDR3, as DNA: TGTGCCAGCACTCCAGAAACGGGACAGTCTTATTCACCCCTCCACTTT. This sequence encodes CASTPETGQSYSPLHF.

The genes are TRBV10-3 and TRBJ1-1; D unclear. This CDR3 spans 13 amino acids. V was clipped by 11 bases and J by 5 bases, with 18 bases between them. In germline, CDR1 is ENHRY, CDR2 SYGVKD. The DNA for the CDR3 is TGTGCCGTGGCGGGATGGTCGGGGACTGAAGCTTTCTTT. Its protein product is CAVAGWSGTEAFF.

The rearrangement links TRBV6-5 to TRBJ1-2; 9 positions agree with TRBD1. Unmatched junction bases numbered 7, after V lost 6 bases and J lost 2 bases. There are 15 residues in the CDR3. Germline V CDR1 and CDR2: MNHEY, SVGAGI. The CDR3 here is CASSLAGQGNYGYTF. The CDR3 region has the DNA TGTGCCAGCAGCCTGGCCGGACAGGGGAACTATGGCTACACCTTC.

The chain has TRBV5-1 and TRBJ2-1; 7 bases fit TRBD1. Trimming at V came to 4 bases and at J to 6 bases, leaving 13 bases not matched to a gene. This CDR3 has 16 amino acids. Germline V gene sequence: CDR1 SGHRS, CDR2 YFSETQ. CDR3 bases: TGCGCCAGCAGCCAGCGTCGACAGGGAAGGATCAATGAGCAGTTCTTC. Translation: CASSQRRQGRINEQFF.

CDR3 nucleotide sequence: TGTGCCAGCACTCTTCCCGGGACAGGGGATTCACCCCTCCACTTT. Translated, it gives CASTLPGTGDSPLHF. The rearrangement links TRBV5-6 to TRBJ1-6; 10 bases fit TRBD1. V was clipped by 6 bases and J by 8 bases; unmatched bases: 8. The CDR3 extends over 15 amino acids. Germline CDR1 SGHDT, CDR2 YYEEEE.

The genes are TRBV6-5 and TRBJ1-2; D might be TRBD1 (5 bases). This CDR3 has 14 amino acids. The V end lost 0 bases, the J end lost 7 bases, and 12 bases lay between the germline ends. CDR1 and CDR2 from the germline V gene are MNHEY and SVGAGI. The CDR3 sequence: CASSYSMQGGGYTF. CDR3 DNA sequence: TGTGCCAGCAGTTACTCCATGCAGGGTGGTGGCTACACCTTC.

This chain's CDR3 is CASRKSWDRERHEQYF. The CDR3 DNA reads TGTGCCAGCCGCAAGTCCTGGGACAGAGAGAGACACGAGCAGTACTTC. The chain is built from TRBV28 and TRBJ2-7, with TRBD1 matching 7 bases. Trimming removed 8 bases from V and 5 bases from J; junction bases left unmatched: 18. The CDR3 has 16 amino acids. Germline lookup yields CDR1 MDHEN and CDR2 SYDVKM.

The rearrangement joins TRBV7-9 to TRBJ1-1; tentative D call: TRBD1 (6 bases). The V and J ends lost 8 bases and 1 base respectively, with 14 bases between them. Germline CDR1 and CDR2: SEHNR and FQNEAQ (reference sequence). The CDR3 is made up of 14 amino acids. Here the CDR3 reads CASAQGMENTEAFF. The CDR3 nucleotides read TGTGCCAGCGCGCAGGGGATGGAGAACACTGAAGCTTTCTTT.

The DNA of the CDR3 is TGTGCTAGTGATCTAGGAGAGACCCAGTACTTC. Translated, it gives CASDLGETQYF. V and J are TRBV12-5 and TRBJ2-5; D remains ambiguous. Between the trimmed V and J ends, which lost 7 bases and 4 bases, there was a span of 7 bases. This CDR3 has 11 amino acids. Germline loops: CDR1 LGHNT, CDR2 FRNRAP.

The genes are TRBV5-1 and TRBJ2-1, with 9 nucleotides matching TRBD2. The trim removed 2 bases at V and 8 bases at J, leaving 8 bases unmatched. CDR3 length: 15 amino acids. Germline lookup yields CDR1 SGHRS and CDR2 YFSETQ. CDR3 in amino acids: CASSFGRGGADEQFF. CDR3 in DNA: TGCGCCAGCAGCTTCGGTCGCGGGGGGGCCGATGAGCAGTTCTTC.

The rearrangement joins TRBV2 to TRBJ2-5; 8 nucleotides agree with TRBD2. The CDR3 extends over 16 amino acids. CDR1 is SNHLY, CDR2 FYNNEI, per germline. The ends lost 4 bases at V and 4 bases at J; junction bases unmatched: 11. For the CDR3, the DNA is TGTGCCAGCAGTGTGGGAGCGGGGGATGGTATAGAGACCCAGTACTTC. This codes for CASSVGAGDGIETQYF. The full variable domain, rest sourced from reference TRBV2 and TRBJ2-5, is EPEVTQTPSHQVTQMGQEVILRCVPISNHLYFYWYRQILGQKVEFLVSFYNNEISEKSEIFDDQFSVERPDGSNFTLKIRSTKLEDSAMYFCASSVGAGDGIETQYFGPGTRLLVL.

The DNA for the CDR3 is TGTGCCAGCAGGCAGAGCACAGATACGCAGTATTTT. It codes for CASRQSTDTQYF. The genes are TRBV6-1 and TRBJ2-3; D gene unclear. Germline loops: CDR1 MNHNS, CDR2 SASEGT. The CDR3 is made up of 12 amino acids. The V gene lost 6 bases and the J gene lost 0 bases, with 4 bases spanning the gap.

The chain couples TRBV5-1 to TRBJ2-3; the match to TRBD2 covers 8 bases. The CDR3 has 16 residues. Germline values: CDR1 SGHRS, CDR2 YFSETQ. The junction had 7 bases not matched to a gene; V was cut back by 2 bases and J by 2 bases. The CDR3 DNA is TGCGCCAGCAGCTTCGGTCGGGGGGGCTACACAGATACGCAGTATTTT. Translation: CASSFGRGGYTDTQYF.

V is TRBV5-1 and J is TRBJ1-1, with 9 bases that match TRBD1. Trimming at V came to 4 bases and at J to 1 base, leaving 5 bases not matched to a gene. CDR1 SGHRS and CDR2 YFSETQ come from the germline V gene. This CDR3 spans 15 amino acids. DNA for the CDR3: TGCGCCAGCAGCCTACAGGGGGCTCCGAACACTGAAGCTTTCTTT. This translates into CASSLQGAPNTEAFF.

This chain connects TRBV5-1 to TRBJ1-3, with 9 bases aligning to TRBD1. The germline V gene has CDR1 SGHRS and CDR2 YFSETQ. The trim removed 3 bases at V and 4 bases at J, leaving 5 bases unmatched. The CDR3 has 15 amino acids. In DNA, the CDR3 is TGCGCCAGCAGCTACTCCGGGACAGGGGGAAACACCATATATTTT. Amino acids: CASSYSGTGGNTIYF.